Here is one T cell receptor (beta chain) with its context. What it recognizes is unknown. The V and J ends lost 7 bases and 2 bases respectively, with 16 bases between them. This CDR3 comprises 15 residues. CDR1 SGHAT and CDR2 FQNNGV come from the germline V gene. This record belongs to a study of PD-1 blockade in classical Hodgkin lymphoma. Background on the study: Intravenous nivolumab at 3 mg/kg was given to patients every 2 weeks.

Sequencing was performed with immunoSEQ multiplex PCR; in TCRdb, only in-frame clones are kept and a portion is missing. The sample carries about 84,000 clones, around 86% recorded once. Every patient had relapsed following autologous stem cell transplantation, and cohorts differed in brentuximab vedotin exposure. Study results and limitations: Diversity similar to that of newly diagnosed patients was seen at baseline in complete responders. CD4+ but not CD8+ TCR diversity rose significantly by C4D1. Underlying causes for the observed repertoire differences were not defined, possibly disease activity or prior therapy.

V and J are TRBV11-2 and TRBJ2-3; tentative D call: TRBD1 (6 bases). Here the sequenced sample was peripheral blood mononuclear cells (PBMCs), taken at baseline. The source of this sequence is a human donor with classical Hodgkin lymphoma. The chain's CDR3 is CASNSRQGNTDTQYF. DNA for the CDR3: TGTGCCAGCAACTCGAGGCAGGGGAACACAGATACGCAGTATTTT.